This section outlines one TCR beta chain sequence together with its context. Its specificity is not known. Germline V CDR1 and CDR2: LNHDA, SQIVND (reference sequence). CDR3 size: 13 residues. Trimming removed 2 bases from V and 7 bases from J, with 9 bases in between. This sample is part of a study of T cells in Graves' hyperthyroidism and ophthalmopathy. From RNA transcripts, TCR beta CDR3 regions were amplified. When the TCR CDR3 underwent first-round RT-PCR, the HTBI primer set was used. TCRdb analysed the multiplex PCR reads with MiXCR anew, one entry per CDR3 protein. The data hold 650,000 to 750,000 distinct CDR3 sequences, with about 14% observed a single time. Study observations and caveats: Ophthalmopathy was told apart from stable hyperthyroidism by a 13 V-J model.

The TCR sequence derives from a woman between 18 and 29 years old with Graves' hyperthyroidism. V usage is TRBV19 and J usage is TRBJ1-5, with D unresolved. Source material: blood. CDR3 amino acids: CASSITFDQPQHF. The CDR3 DNA follows: TGTGCCAGTAGTATAACTTTCGACCAGCCCCAGCATTTT.